The T cell receptor (beta chain) under discussion was sequenced for a study of shared clonotypes between healthy human individuals. Notes on the study in general: Estimated richness was generally greater in naive than memory subsets. Among donors, the sharing of clonotypes was expected to be influenced by sequencing depth.

Remarks on this clone: Its specificity is unknown.

The table came from immunoSEQ multiplex PCR; TCRdb's copy has only in-frame clones and leaves some out. The sample comprises some 2,000,000 clones, roughly 94% of which are singletons, and 0.13% rests with the top ten. This CDR3 has 15 amino acids. V was pared by 4 bases and J by 2 bases, with 2 bases of the junction left unmatched. Germline lookup yields CDR1 KGHSH and CDR2 LQKENI. The receptor comes from a young man in good health. The chain employs TRBV18 and TRBJ2-6, with TRBD1 matching 7 bases. Source material: naive CD4+ T cells sorted from blood. Subset denoted: CD45RA+ positively selected. CDR3 nucleotides: TGTGCCAGCTCACTGCAGGGGGCTGGGGCCAACGTCCTGACTTTC. Its translation: CASSLQGAGANVLTF.